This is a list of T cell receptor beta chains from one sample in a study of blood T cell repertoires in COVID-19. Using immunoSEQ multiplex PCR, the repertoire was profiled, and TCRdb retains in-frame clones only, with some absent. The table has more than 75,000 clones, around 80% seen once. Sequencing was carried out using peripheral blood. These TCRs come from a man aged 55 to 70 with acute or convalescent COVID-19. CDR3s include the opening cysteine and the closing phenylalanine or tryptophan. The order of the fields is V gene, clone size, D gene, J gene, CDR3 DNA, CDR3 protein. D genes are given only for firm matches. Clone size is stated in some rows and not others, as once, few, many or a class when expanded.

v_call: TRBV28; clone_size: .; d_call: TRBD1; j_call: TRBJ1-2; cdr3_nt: TGTGCCAGCACCCGGAGGGACAGGGGTTTGAGGGGCTACACCTTC; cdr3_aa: CASTRRDRGLRGYTF
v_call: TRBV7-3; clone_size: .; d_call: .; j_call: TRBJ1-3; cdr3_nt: TGTGCCAGCGGGGAGACATACGCTTCAAACACCATATATTTT; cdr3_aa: CASGETYASNTIYF
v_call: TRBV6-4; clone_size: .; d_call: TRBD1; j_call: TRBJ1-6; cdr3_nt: TGTGCCAGCGTCGGGACAGGCGTGTCACCCCTCCACTTT; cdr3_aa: CASVGTGVSPLHF
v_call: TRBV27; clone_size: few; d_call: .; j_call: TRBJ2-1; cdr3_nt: TGTGCCAGCAGTCCGTCGGGACACACCTACAATGAGCAGTTCTTC; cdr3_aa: CASSPSGHTYNEQFF
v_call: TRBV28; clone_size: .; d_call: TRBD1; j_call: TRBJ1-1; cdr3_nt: TGTGCCAGCAGTGAGACCGGGACAGGGCGGCGCACTGAAGCTTTCTTT; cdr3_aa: CASSETGTGRRTEAFF
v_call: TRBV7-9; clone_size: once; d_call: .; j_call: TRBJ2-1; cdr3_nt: TGTGCCAGCAGCTTAGACCGGGGAGGATGGGATAAGGTCGGTGAGCAGTTCTTC; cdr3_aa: CASSLDRGGWDKVGEQFF
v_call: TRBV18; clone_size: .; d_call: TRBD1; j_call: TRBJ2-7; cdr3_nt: TGTGCCAGCTCCCTCCCCTCGACAGGGGGAGGCGAGCAGTACTTC; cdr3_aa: CASSLPSTGGGEQYF
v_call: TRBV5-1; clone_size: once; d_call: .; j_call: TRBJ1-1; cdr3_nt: TGCGCCAGCAGCGACCAGGGGTATGCTGAAGCTTTCTTT; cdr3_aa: CASSDQGYAEAFF
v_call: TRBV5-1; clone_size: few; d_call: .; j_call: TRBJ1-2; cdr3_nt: TGCGCCAGCAGCTTAAAGGGGAGGGTCGAAGATGGCTACACCTTC; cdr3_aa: CASSLKGRVEDGYTF
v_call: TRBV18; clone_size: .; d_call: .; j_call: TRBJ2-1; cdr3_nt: TGTGCCAGCTCACCGAGATCCCCCCCCAATGAGCAGTTCTTC; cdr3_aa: CASSPRSPPNEQFF
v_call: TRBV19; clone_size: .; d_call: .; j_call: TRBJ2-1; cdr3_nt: TGTGCCAGTATGATAGAAGGGGCTCATGAGCAGTTCTTC; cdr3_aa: CASMIEGAHEQFF
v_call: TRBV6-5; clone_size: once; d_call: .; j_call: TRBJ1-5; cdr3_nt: TGTGCCAGCAGTTATAGGGGCGTCAATCAGCCCCAGCATTTT; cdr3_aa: CASSYRGVNQPQHF
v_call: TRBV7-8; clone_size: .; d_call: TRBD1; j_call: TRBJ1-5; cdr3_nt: TGTGCCAGCAGCGACCCCAGACAGGGGCTGAATCAGCCCCAGCATTTT; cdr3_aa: CASSDPRQGLNQPQHF
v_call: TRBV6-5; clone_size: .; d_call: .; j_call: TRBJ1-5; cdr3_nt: TGTGCCAGCAGTTTTTACGCTGGCCAGCCCCAGCATTTT; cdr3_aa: CASSFYAGQPQHF
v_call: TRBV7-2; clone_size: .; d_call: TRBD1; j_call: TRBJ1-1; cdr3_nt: TGTGCCAGCAGCTTCCCATGGACAGGAGCGGCTTTCTTT; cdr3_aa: CASSFPWTGAAFF
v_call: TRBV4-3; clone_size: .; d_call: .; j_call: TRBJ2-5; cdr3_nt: TGCGCCAGCAGCCAAGGGGGGCGACTTGTGTACCAAGAGACCCAGTACTTC; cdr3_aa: CASSQGGRLVYQETQYF
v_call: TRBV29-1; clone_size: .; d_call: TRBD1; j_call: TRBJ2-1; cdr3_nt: TGCAGCGTTGTAAAAGGACTGGGACAGGGGGACAATGAGCAGTTCTTC; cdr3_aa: CSVVKGLGQGDNEQFF
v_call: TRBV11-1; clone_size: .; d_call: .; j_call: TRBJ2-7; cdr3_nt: TGTGCCAGCAGCTTAGTCGCTACCTCCTACGAGCAGTACTTC; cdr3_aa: CASSLVATSYEQYF
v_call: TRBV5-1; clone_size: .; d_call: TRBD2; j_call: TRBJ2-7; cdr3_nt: TGCGCCAGCAGCTTGGGGGAGGGGAATTACTACGAGCAGTACTTC; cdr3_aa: CASSLGEGNYYEQYF
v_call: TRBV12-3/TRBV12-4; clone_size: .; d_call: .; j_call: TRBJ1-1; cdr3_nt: TGTGCCAGCAGTTTAGGAGGGAGAGAAGCTTTCTTT; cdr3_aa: CASSLGGREAFF
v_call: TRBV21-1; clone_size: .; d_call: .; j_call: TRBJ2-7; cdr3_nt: TGTGCCAGCAGCAGACACCCCAACCGAAACGTATACAGGGGGAATAGCGACTACGAGCAGTACTTC; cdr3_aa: CASSRHPNRNVYRGNSDYEQYF
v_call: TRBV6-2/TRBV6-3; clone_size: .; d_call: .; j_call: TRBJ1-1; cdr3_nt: TGTGCCAGCAGTTACGATACTGGGAGAGAAGCTTTCTTT; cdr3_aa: CASSYDTGREAFF
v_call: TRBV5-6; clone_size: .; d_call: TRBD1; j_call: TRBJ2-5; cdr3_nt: TGTGCCAGTGGGGGGGACAGGGGGCGAGAGACCCAGTACTTC; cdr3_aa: CASGGDRGRETQYF
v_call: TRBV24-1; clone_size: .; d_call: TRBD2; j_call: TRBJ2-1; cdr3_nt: TGTGCCACCAGTGATTTGCGGGCGGGAGCCGAGTACAATGAGCAGTTCTTC; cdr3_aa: CATSDLRAGAEYNEQFF
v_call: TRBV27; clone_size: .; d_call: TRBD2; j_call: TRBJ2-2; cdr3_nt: TGTGCCAGCAGTTTATTAGCGGGAGTATCCGGGGAGCTGTTTTTT; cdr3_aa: CASSLLAGVSGELFF
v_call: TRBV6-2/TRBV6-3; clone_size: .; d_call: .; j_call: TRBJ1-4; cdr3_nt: TGTGCCAGCAGTTACTCTGGCGATGGAGGAGAAAAACTGTTTTTT; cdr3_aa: CASSYSGDGGEKLFF
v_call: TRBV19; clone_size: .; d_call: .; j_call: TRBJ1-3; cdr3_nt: TGTGCCAGTAGTGCCTACGGGGACACCATATATTTT; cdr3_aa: CASSAYGDTIYF
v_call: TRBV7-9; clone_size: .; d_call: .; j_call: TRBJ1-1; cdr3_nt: TGTGCCAGCAGCCATTCAGGGGCGGGTTCTTGGGGTGAAGCTTTCTTT; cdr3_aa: CASSHSGAGSWGEAFF
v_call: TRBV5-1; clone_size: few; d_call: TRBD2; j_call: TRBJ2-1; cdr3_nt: TGCGCCAGCAGCCCCCCGGGACTAGCGAGCAATGAGCAGTTCTTC; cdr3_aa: CASSPPGLASNEQFF
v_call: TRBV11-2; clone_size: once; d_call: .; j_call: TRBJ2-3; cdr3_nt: TGTGCCAGCAGCTTATTCGGAGGGGGCACAGATACGCAGTATTTT; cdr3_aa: CASSLFGGGTDTQYF
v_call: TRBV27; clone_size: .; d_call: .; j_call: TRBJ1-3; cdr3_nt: TGTGCCAGCAGCCGAACATACTCTGGAAACACCATATATTTT; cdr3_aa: CASSRTYSGNTIYF
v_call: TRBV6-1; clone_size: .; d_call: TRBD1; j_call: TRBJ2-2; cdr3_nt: TGTGCCAGCAGTGATGAGACAGGGGTTAACACCGGGGAGCTGTTTTTT; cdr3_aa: CASSDETGVNTGELFF
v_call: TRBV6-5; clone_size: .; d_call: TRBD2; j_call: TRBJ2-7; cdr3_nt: TGTGCCAGCAGCCGGGGAGGGGATAGGGTCAACGAGCAGTACTTC; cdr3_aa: CASSRGGDRVNEQYF
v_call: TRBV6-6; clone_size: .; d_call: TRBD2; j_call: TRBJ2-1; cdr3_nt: TGTGCCAGTTCGGGGGGGGGTCCATGGAATGAGCAGTTCTTC; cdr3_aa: CASSGGGPWNEQFF
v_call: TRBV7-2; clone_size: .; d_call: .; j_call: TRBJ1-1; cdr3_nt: TGTGCCAGCAGCCCGCCGACTCCAAACACTGAAGCTTTCTTT; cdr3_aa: CASSPPTPNTEAFF
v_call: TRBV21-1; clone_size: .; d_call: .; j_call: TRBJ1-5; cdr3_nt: TGTGCCAGCAGTTTTCCAGAGGTGCGAAATCAGCCCCAGCATTTT; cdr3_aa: CASSFPEVRNQPQHF
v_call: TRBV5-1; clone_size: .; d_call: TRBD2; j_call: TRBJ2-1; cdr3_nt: TGCGCCAGCAGCAGCGGGGGGGCCACGTACAATGAGCAGTTCTTC; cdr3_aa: CASSSGGATYNEQFF
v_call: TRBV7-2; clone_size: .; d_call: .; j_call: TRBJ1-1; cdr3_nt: TGTGCCAGCAGCTCACAAACAGGTCACACTGAAGCTTTCTTT; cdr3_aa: CASSSQTGHTEAFF
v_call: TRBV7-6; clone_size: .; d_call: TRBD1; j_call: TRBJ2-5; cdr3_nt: TGTGCCAGCAGCTTAGGGGACAGGGTGGAGACCCAGTACTTC; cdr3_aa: CASSLGDRVETQYF
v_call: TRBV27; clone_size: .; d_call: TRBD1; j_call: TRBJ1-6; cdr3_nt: TGTGCCAGCAGCGACAGGGTCTCCCTCCACTTT; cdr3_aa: CASSDRVSLHF
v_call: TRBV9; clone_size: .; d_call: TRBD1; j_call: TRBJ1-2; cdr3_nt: TGTGCCAGCAGCCGGGGACAGGGATGGGATGGTGGCTACACCTTC; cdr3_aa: CASSRGQGWDGGYTF
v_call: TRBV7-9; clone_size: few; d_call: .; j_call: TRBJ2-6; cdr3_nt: TGTGCCAGCAGCCCGGCGGGGATCGGAGGGGCCAACGTCCTGACTTTC; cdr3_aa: CASSPAGIGGANVLTF
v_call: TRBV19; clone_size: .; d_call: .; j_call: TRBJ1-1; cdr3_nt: TGTGCCAGTAGTATAATTGGACACCTAGAAGCTTTCTTT; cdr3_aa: CASSIIGHLEAFF
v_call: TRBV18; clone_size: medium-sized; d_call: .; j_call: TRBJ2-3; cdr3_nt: TGTGCCAGCTCACCACCGGGAGGAGGGCAGGACACAGATACGCAGTATTTT; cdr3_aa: CASSPPGGGQDTDTQYF
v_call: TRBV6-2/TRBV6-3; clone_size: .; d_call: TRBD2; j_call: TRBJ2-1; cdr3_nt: TGTGCCAGCAGTTACGCTGCTAGCGGGGGCCCAAGCTCCTACAATGAGCAGTTCTTC; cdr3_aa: CASSYAASGGPSSYNEQFF
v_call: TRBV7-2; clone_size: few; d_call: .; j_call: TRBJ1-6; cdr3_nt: TGTGCCAGCAGCTTAGGTTTCCCTAATAATTCACCCCTCCACTTT; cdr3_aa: CASSLGFPNNSPLHF
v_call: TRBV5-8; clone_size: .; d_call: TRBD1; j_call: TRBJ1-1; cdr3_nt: TGTGCCAGCAGCGTCCTAGGAGGGGGCGCTGAAGCTTTCTTT; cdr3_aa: CASSVLGGGAEAFF
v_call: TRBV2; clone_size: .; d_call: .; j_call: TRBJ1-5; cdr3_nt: TGTGTCAGCAGTCCTAGCCTGACTGTCTGGCAGCCCCAGCATTTT; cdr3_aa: CVSSPSLTVWQPQHF
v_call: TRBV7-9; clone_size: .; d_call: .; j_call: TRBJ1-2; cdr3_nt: TGTGCCAGCAGCTTAAATACAGTAGCTAACTATGGCTACACCTTC; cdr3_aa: CASSLNTVANYGYTF
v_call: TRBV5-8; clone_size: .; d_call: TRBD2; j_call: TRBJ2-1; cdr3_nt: TGTGCCAGCTGTAGCGGGGAAAACTACAATGAGCAGTTCTTC; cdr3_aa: CASCSGENYNEQFF
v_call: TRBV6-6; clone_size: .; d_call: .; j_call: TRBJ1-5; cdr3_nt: TGTGCCAGCAGTCCTCCTCCGTTCAATCAGCCCCAGCATTTT; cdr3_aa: CASSPPPFNQPQHF
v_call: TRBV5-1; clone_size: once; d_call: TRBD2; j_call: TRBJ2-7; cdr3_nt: TGCGCCAGCAGCTTCAGTGATTCTAGCGGGAGACAGTACTTC; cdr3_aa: CASSFSDSSGRQYF